The 12 T cell receptor beta chains reported below all come from one sample, sequenced in a study of response to subunit inactivated influenza vaccine. TCRdb fed the RT-PCR reads into MiXCR, producing one record per CDR3 protein. The table includes over 400,000 distinct CDR3 sequences, roughly 9.8% detected once. The material was PBMCs from blood, obtained around seven weeks after vaccination. The origin of the receptors is a man in his fifties who received an inactivated influenza vaccine.

This clonotype was seen ten or more times. The chain couples TRBV4-1 to TRBJ2-7; no clear D. Between the trimmed V and J ends, which lost 1 base and 2 bases, there was a span of 21 bases. CDR3 length: 18 amino acids. Germline V gene lookup returns CDR1 MGHRA and CDR2 YSYEKL. The CDR3, as DNA: TGCGCCAGCAGCCAAGTTCTATCTTCGGCAGTTCCAGCCTACGAGCAGTACTTC. As protein: CASSQVLSSAVPAYEQYF.

This clonotype was picked up a small number of times. CDR3 amino acids: CSARRWYEQYF. In DNA form, the CDR3 reads TGCAGTGCTAGGAGGTGGTACGAGCAGTACTTC. The chain recombines TRBV20-1 with TRBJ2-7; D remains ambiguous. This CDR3 spans 11 amino acids. Germline lookup yields CDR1 DFQATT and CDR2 SNEGSKA (reference sequence). Trimming pared 3 bases from V and 4 bases from J, leaving 7 bases between.

This clonotype was recorded only once. The chain recombines TRBV7-9 with TRBJ2-7; 7 positions agree with TRBD1. Per the germline V gene, CDR1 is SEHNR and CDR2 is FQNEAQ (reference sequence). The trim removed 5 bases at V and 2 bases at J, leaving 6 bases unmatched. The CDR3 runs 14 residues. CDR3 DNA: TGTGCCAGCAGCAAGGACAGGACCACCTACGAGCAGTACTTC. This codes for CASSKDRTTYEQYF.

The chain joins TRBV27 to TRBJ2-1; TRBD2 matches 16 bases. Losses at the gene ends were 5 bases for V and 9 bases for J; bases not matched to a gene: 19. The CDR3 is made up of 20 amino acids. Germline-derived CDR1 and CDR2 are MNHEY and SMNVEV (reference sequence). CDR3 loop: CASSRTRGTSGGAFRIEQFF. The DNA of the CDR3 is TGTGCCAGCAGTCGAACCCGCGGGACTAGCGGGGGGGCCTTTCGGATTGAGCAGTTCTTC.

This chain uses TRBV7-9 with TRBJ2-1, with 7 bases matching TRBD2. Germline V lookup: CDR1 SEHNR, CDR2 FQNEAQ (reference sequence). The CDR3 runs to 13 residues. With 3 bases clipped from V and 10 bases from J, the junction kept 6 bases outside the gene matches. The CDR3 DNA reads TGTGCCAGCAGCTTGGACTCCGGGGGGGAGCAGTTCTTC. This gives the protein CASSLDSGGEQFF.

This clonotype was observed at least ten times. The gene calls are TRBV20-1 and TRBJ2-7, with 9 bases matching TRBD1. This CDR3 contains 14 residues. J gave up 1 base and V 5 bases, and 6 bases lay outside the gene matches. Germline loops: CDR1 DFQATT, CDR2 SNEGSKA (reference sequence). CDR3 region: CSAFNRGLSYEQYF. CDR3 DNA sequence: TGCAGTGCTTTTAACAGGGGGCTATCCTACGAGCAGTACTTC.

The chain employs TRBV12-3 or TRBV12-4 and TRBJ2-1; D unclear. The ends were cut back, 2 bases at V and 8 bases at J, with 16 bases in the middle. The CDR3 consists of 15 residues. The CDR3 DNA reads as TGTGCCAGCAGTTTAACGCTAGAACCTTGGGATGAGCAGTTCTTC. This encodes CASSLTLEPWDEQFF.

This clonotype was detected a few times. The chain links TRBV7-2 to TRBJ2-1; D call uncertain. This CDR3 region has 14 residues. V shed 1 base and J shed 3 bases, with 7 bases lying between them. Germline V gene sequence: CDR1 SGHTA, CDR2 FQGNSA. The CDR3 protein is CASSLGPSYNEQFF. The CDR3 DNA reads as TGTGCCAGCAGCTTAGGTCCTAGCTACAATGAGCAGTTCTTC.

The chain employs TRBV7-2 and TRBJ1-5, with a weak D call TRBD1 (6 bases). V lost 5 bases and J 6 bases, leaving 11 bases between the germline ends. CDR1 SGHTA and CDR2 FQGNSA come from the germline V gene. The CDR3 covers 13 residues. The CDR3 reads CASSGTGSQPQHF. The CDR3 coding sequence is TGTGCCAGCAGCGGAACAGGGAGTCAGCCCCAGCATTTT.

The rearrangement uses TRBV5-5 and TRBJ2-7; D remains ambiguous. The V gene's germline CDR1 is SGHKS and CDR2 YYEKEE (reference sequence). V lost 0 bases, J lost 2 bases, and 9 bases lay in between. The CDR3 has 14 residues. CDR3: CASSLDAGPYEQYF. CDR3 nucleotides: TGTGCCAGCAGCTTGGACGCAGGACCCTACGAGCAGTACTTC.

V gene TRBV20-1 combines with J gene TRBJ1-6; 8 bases align to TRBD1. CDR3 size: 13 residues. Per germline, CDR1 DFQATT and CDR2 SNEGSKA (reference sequence). V shed 5 bases and J 7 bases; nucleotides not matched to a gene: 4. The chain's CDR3 is CSARGQGNSPLHF. CDR3 DNA: TGCAGTGCTCGCGGACAGGGAAATTCACCCCTCCACTTT.

The V call is TRBV29-1, the J call TRBJ1-1; 8 bases line up with TRBD1. This CDR3 is 14 amino acids long. The ends lost 4 bases at V and 1 base at J; junction bases unmatched: 5. CDR1 and CDR2 from the germline V gene are SQVTM and ANQGSEA. CDR3 sequence (DNA): TGCAGCGTTGTGCCAGGGGGCGCGAACACTGAAGCTTTCTTT. Translated, it gives CSVVPGGANTEAFF. Filled out from reference TRBV29-1 and TRBJ1-1, the complete variable domain reads SAVISQKPSRDICQRGTSLTIQCQVDSQVTMMFWYRQQPGQSLTLIATANQGSEATYESGFVIDKFPISRPNLTFSTLTVSNMSPEDSSIYLCSVVPGGANTEAFFGQGTRLTVV.